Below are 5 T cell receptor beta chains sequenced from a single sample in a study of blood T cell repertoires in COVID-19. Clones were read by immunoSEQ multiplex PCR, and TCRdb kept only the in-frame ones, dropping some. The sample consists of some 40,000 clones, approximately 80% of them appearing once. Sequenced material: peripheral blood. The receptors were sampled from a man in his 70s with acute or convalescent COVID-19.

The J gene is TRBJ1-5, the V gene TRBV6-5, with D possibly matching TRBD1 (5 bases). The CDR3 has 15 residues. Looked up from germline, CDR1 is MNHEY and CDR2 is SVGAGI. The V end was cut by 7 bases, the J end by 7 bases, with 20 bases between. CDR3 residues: CASKGKATLYQPQHF. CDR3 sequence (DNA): TGTGCCAGCAAGGGGAAGGCAACACTTTACCAGCCCCAGCATTTT.

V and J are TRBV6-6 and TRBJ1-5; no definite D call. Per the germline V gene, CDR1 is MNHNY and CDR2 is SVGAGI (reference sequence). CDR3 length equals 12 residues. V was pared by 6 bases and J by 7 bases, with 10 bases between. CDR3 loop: CASSYVYQPQHF. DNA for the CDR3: TGTGCCAGCAGCTACGTCTACCAGCCCCAGCATTTT.

This CDR3 reads CASSSVSYSYNEQFF. The CDR3, as DNA: TGTGCCAGCAGCTCCGTAAGCTACTCCTACAATGAGCAGTTCTTC. The chain recombines TRBV28 with TRBJ2-1; no firm D call. The germline gives CDR1 MDHEN, CDR2 SYDVKM. Between the trimmed V and J ends, which lost 6 bases and 0 bases, there was a span of 12 bases. The CDR3 runs to 15 residues.

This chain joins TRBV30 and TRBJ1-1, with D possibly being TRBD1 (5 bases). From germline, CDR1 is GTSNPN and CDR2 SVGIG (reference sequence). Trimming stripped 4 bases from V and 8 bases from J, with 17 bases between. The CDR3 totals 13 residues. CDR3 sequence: CAWNLRGENEAFF. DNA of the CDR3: TGTGCCTGGAACCTTCGGGGGGAAAACGAAGCTTTCTTT.

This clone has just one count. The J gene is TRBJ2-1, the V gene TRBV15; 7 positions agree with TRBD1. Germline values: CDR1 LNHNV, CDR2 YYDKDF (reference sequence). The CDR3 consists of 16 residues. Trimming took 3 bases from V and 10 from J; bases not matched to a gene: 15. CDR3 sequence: CATSRAFGQLGGEQFF. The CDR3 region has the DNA TGTGCCACCAGCAGGGCCTTCGGACAGTTAGGGGGCGAGCAGTTCTTC.